This T cell receptor beta chain came from a study of PD-1 blockade in mismatch repair-deficient tumors. Trimming took off 3 bases at V and 5 bases at J, with 14 bases between the two ends. Germline V CDR1 and CDR2: MNHNS, SASEGT. This CDR3 comprises 15 residues. The table came from immunoSEQ multiplex PCR; TCRdb's copy has only in-frame clones and leaves some out. The sample has some 120,000 clones; around nine tenths are singletons. This rearrangement joins TRBV6-1 to TRBJ2-1; TRBD2 might be the D (6 bases). The sample consisted of peripheral blood, taken about 17 months after starting pembrolizumab. The source of this sequence is an adult with mismatch repair-deficient cancer. CDR3 sequence reads: CASSDLAGQDNEQFF. CDR3 nucleotide sequence: TGTGCCAGCAGTGATCTGGCGGGGCAGGACAATGAGCAGTTCTTC.